Listed here are 14 T cell receptor beta chains from one sample, sequenced in a study of shared clonotypes between healthy human individuals. Sequencing used immunoSEQ multiplex PCR; TCRdb keeps in-frame clones, though not all of them. Altogether millions of clones are present, roughly 96% being singletons, with the ten largest covering 0.1% to 0.15%. The sample comprised naive CD4+ T cells sorted from blood. Subset here: CD45RA+ positively selected. These receptors originate from a man between 18 and 35 years old in good health.

Comments on this clone: Other DNA sequences in the sample encode the same CDR3. The chain combines TRBV30 with TRBJ1-2; a weak D match, TRBD1 (6 bases). CDR3 size: 12 residues. Germline V gene lookup returns CDR1 GTSNPN and CDR2 SVGIG (reference sequence). The germline V and J ends were trimmed by 3 bases and 2 bases, with 7 bases remaining between them. The CDR3 here is CAWSTGNYGYTF. The CDR3 DNA follows: TGTGCCTGGAGCACAGGGAACTATGGCTACACCTTC.

Notes on this clone: The same CDR3 arises from other DNA sequences in this sample as well. This chain connects TRBV10-3 to TRBJ2-1; D is unclear. This CDR3 is built from 12 residues. Deletions cut 11 bases from V and 0 bases from J, with 8 bases between. Germline V gene sequence: CDR1 ENHRY, CDR2 SYGVKD. CDR3 sequence (DNA): TGTGCCGCCGGAGACTCCTACAATGAGCAGTTCTTC. Amino acid sequence: CAAGDSYNEQFF.

Comment on this clone: Within the sample, other DNA sequences also encode this same CDR3. V usage is TRBV10-1 and J usage is TRBJ2-7, with TRBD1 matching over 7 bases. The CDR3 consists of 13 residues. V shed 6 bases, J shed 4 bases, and the junction held 6 bases outside the gene matches. Germline V gene sequence: CDR1 WNHNN, CDR2 SYGVQD (reference sequence). The DNA of the CDR3 is TGCGCCAGCAGCCGGGACAGAGGTTACGAGCAGTACTTC. Residues: CASSRDRGYEQYF.

The chain recombines TRBV9 with TRBJ2-3; 7 nucleotides match TRBD2. Germline trimming cut 0 bases from V and 2 bases from J; bases unmatched to any gene: 6. The CDR3 consists of 16 residues. Germline V lookup: CDR1 SGDLS, CDR2 YYNGEE. The CDR3: CASSVGVSGPTDTQYF. As DNA, the CDR3 is TGTGCCAGCAGCGTAGGCGTTAGCGGGCCCACAGATACGCAGTATTTT.

This sequence joins TRBV7-2 and TRBJ2-6, with a weak D call TRBD1 (5 bases). The germline CDR1 and CDR2 sequences are SGHTA and FQGNSA. The CDR3 runs 17 residues. Trimming shortened V by 2 bases and J by 1 base, and 12 bases separated the two germline ends. CDR3 sequence (DNA): TGTGCCAGCAGCTTACAGGGTTCAATATCTGGGGCCAACGTCCTGACTTTC. Translating gives CASSLQGSISGANVLTF.

The CDR3 loop is CASSDPGTEKPEQYF. The DNA of the CDR3 is TGTGCCAGCAGCGACCCCGGGACAGAGAAACCCGAGCAGTACTTC. The V and J genes are TRBV21-1 and TRBJ2-7; the tabulated D call, TRBD1, remains unverified against the DNA. TRBV21-1 is a documented pseudogene. The CDR3 loop spans 15 amino acids.

This clone appeared once. V and J are TRBV21-1 and TRBJ2-1; the table's D call of TRBD1 was not tested on the DNA. TRBV21-1 is a pseudogene segment. The CDR3 is 11 amino acids. In nucleotides, the CDR3 is TGTGCCAGCAACGACAGGGTTTCGCAGTTCTTC. This sequence encodes CASNDRVSQFF.

V is TRBV11-2 and J is TRBJ2-2; the D gene is possibly TRBD1 (6 bases). The CDR3 runs 16 residues. Germline CDR1 is SGHAT and CDR2 is FQNNGV. Trimming stripped 6 bases from V and 1 base from J, with 15 bases between. The CDR3 sequence is CASRKIQGRNTGELFF. The CDR3 nucleotides are TGTGCCAGCAGGAAGATACAGGGAAGGAACACCGGGGAGCTGTTTTTT.

The chain carries TRBV21-1 and TRBJ2-7; the table's D call TRBD2 went unverified against the DNA. TRBV21-1 is a known pseudogene. This CDR3 is 16 amino acids long. The CDR3 spells CASSSTQRGVGYEQYF. The CDR3 DNA reads as TGTGCCAGCAGCAGTACCCAACGGGGGGTAGGCTACGAGCAGTACTTC.

The J gene is TRBJ2-2, the V gene TRBV2; D not resolved. Germline V gene sequence: CDR1 SNHLY, CDR2 FYNNEI. This CDR3 is built from 13 residues. Trimming shortened V by 8 bases and J by 0 bases, and 7 bases separated the two germline ends. The CDR3 is CASQTANTGELFF. CDR3 in DNA: TGTGCCAGCCAAACGGCGAACACCGGGGAGCTGTTTTTT.

V usage is TRBV4-3 and J usage is TRBJ2-7; D not certain. The CDR3 extends over 13 amino acids. From germline, CDR1 is LGHNA and CDR2 YSLEER. V dropped 0 bases and J dropped 2 bases, with 5 bases sitting between them. This chain's CDR3 is CASSQEQAYEQYF. The CDR3 DNA reads as TGCGCCAGCAGCCAAGAACAAGCCTACGAGCAGTACTTC.

Note on this clone: Other DNA sequences of this sample code for an identical CDR3. The chain is built from TRBV6-5 and TRBJ1-2, with D possibly TRBD1 on 5 matching bases. The CDR3 runs 11 residues. Trimming pared 9 bases from V and 4 bases from J, leaving 9 bases between. Germline lookup yields CDR1 MNHEY and CDR2 SVGAGI. The CDR3 loop reads CASGQGYGYTF. The CDR3, as DNA: TGTGCCAGTGGCCAGGGCTATGGCTACACCTTC.

The V call is TRBV9, the J call TRBJ1-6, with D perhaps TRBD1 (5 bases). CDR1 is SGDLS, CDR2 YYNGEE, per germline. The CDR3 extends over 14 amino acids. V lost 4 bases and J 12 bases, leaving 17 bases between the germline ends. The CDR3 region is CASSTQGNSGPLHF. DNA for the CDR3: TGTGCCAGCAGCACTCAGGGAAATTCAGGACCCCTCCACTTT.

This clone appeared once. A much larger clone differs from this one at a single base, so this may be a read error. The V call is TRBV7-2, the J call TRBJ1-2; possibly TRBD1 for D (6 bases). This CDR3 contains 14 residues. Germline lookup yields CDR1 SGHTA and CDR2 FQGNSA. The CDR3: CASSFRQGKYGCTF. The CDR3 coding sequence is TGTGCCAGCAGCTTTCGTCAGGGGAAATATGGCTGCACCTTC.